Shown below are 31 T cell receptor beta chains from a single sample sequenced in a study of shared clonotypes between healthy human individuals. Profiled with immunoSEQ multiplex PCR; TCRdb holds only in-frame clones, not every one. Here the sample spans more than 2 million clones, 90% to 96% being singletons. The sample comprised naive CD4+ T cells sorted from blood. Described subset: CD45RA+ positively selected. These receptor sequences come from a young man in good health.

The chain couples TRBV5-1 to TRBJ2-7; 8 nucleotides align to TRBD1. The CDR3 has 14 amino acids. J gave up 3 bases and V 4 bases, and 6 bases lay outside the gene matches. Germline values: CDR1 SGHRS, CDR2 YFSETQ. CDR3 in DNA: TGCGCCAGCAGCCCAAGGACAGGGCTCTACGAGCAGTACTTC. It encodes CASSPRTGLYEQYF. Together with reference TRBV5-1 and TRBJ2-7, the CDR3 gives the full variable domain: KAGVTQTPRYLIKTRGQQVTLSCSPISGHRSVSWYQQTPGQGLQFLFEYFSETQRNKGNFPGRFSGRQFSNSRSEMNVSTLELGDSALYLCASSPRTGLYEQYFGPGTRLTVT.

The V call is TRBV11-3, the J call TRBJ2-5; 9 nucleotides line up with TRBD2. This CDR3 has 13 amino acids. From germline, CDR1 is SGHNT and CDR2 YENEEA. V shed 1 base and J 10 bases; nucleotides not matched to a gene: 4. The CDR3 coding sequence is TGTGCCAGCAGCTTAGGGGCTAGCGGGGTCCAGTACTTC. Translating gives CASSLGASGVQYF. Full variable domain (outside the CDR3, taken from reference TRBV11-3 and TRBJ2-5): EAGVVQSPRYKIIEKKQPVAFWCNPISGHNTLYWYLQNLGQGPELLIRYENEEAVDDSQLPKDRFSAERLKGVDSTLKIQPAELGDSAVYLCASSLGASGVQYFGPGTRLLVL.

In regard to this clone: Other nucleotide sequences in the sample specify the same CDR3. V usage is TRBV18 and J usage is TRBJ2-2, with D perhaps TRBD2 (6 bases). CDR3 size: 16 residues. CDR1 and CDR2 (germline): KGHSH, LQKENI. V was clipped by 6 bases and J by 0 bases, with 14 bases between them. For the CDR3, the DNA is TGTGCCAGCTCTCCGCCGGGACTTTCGAACACCGGGGAGCTGTTTTTT. It specifies CASSPPGLSNTGELFF.

The chain joins TRBV6-1 to TRBJ1-4, with 7 bases that match TRBD1. Germline V gene data show CDR1 as MNHNS and CDR2 as SASEGT. With V trimmed by 10 bases and J by 2 bases, 4 bases remained unmatched. The CDR3 runs 13 residues. CDR3 nucleotide sequence: TGTGCCACCCAGGGACAGACTAATGAAAAACTGTTTTTT. Translated, it gives CATQGQTNEKLFF.

Points on this clone: The same CDR3 also results from other DNA sequences found in this sample. This sequence joins TRBV7-9 and TRBJ2-5; no clear D. This CDR3 region has 13 residues. Germline assignment: CDR1 SEHNR and CDR2 FQNEAQ (reference sequence). Trimming took 5 bases from V and 5 from J, leaving 12 bases between them. CDR3 in DNA: TGTGCCAGCAGCCTTGGGGTGGCGGAGACCCAGTACTTC. Translated: CASSLGVAETQYF.

This CDR3 is CASSLDAAGGFGNIQYF. The CDR3 DNA follows: TGTGCCAGCAGCTTAGATGCGGCAGGGGGCTTTGGAAACATTCAGTACTTC. The chain recombines TRBV11-2 with TRBJ2-4, with 8 bases fitting TRBD1. This CDR3 has 17 residues. Per germline, CDR1 SGHAT and CDR2 FQNNGV. Trimming removed 0 bases from V and 6 bases from J; junction bases left unmatched: 10.

The V gene is TRBV6-1, the J gene TRBJ2-7; no reliable D call. Germline V gene lookup returns CDR1 MNHNS and CDR2 SASEGT. The CDR3 is made up of 13 amino acids. Trimming took 4 bases from V and 3 from J, leaving 10 bases between them. CDR3 region: CASSVLGIYEQYF. The CDR3 nucleotides are TGTGCCAGCAGTGTCTTAGGGATCTACGAGCAGTACTTC.

The V call is TRBV30, the J call TRBJ2-3, with 10 bases fitting TRBD1. CDR3 length equals 16 residues. V was clipped by 1 base and J by 2 bases; unmatched bases: 6. Per the germline V gene, CDR1 is GTSNPN and CDR2 is SVGIG (reference sequence). CDR3 residues: CAWSAGQGPSTDTQYF. The CDR3 nucleotides are TGTGCCTGGAGTGCGGGACAGGGGCCCTCCACAGATACGCAGTATTTT.

As to this clone: The sample carries other DNA sequences with the same CDR3. The V and J genes are TRBV7-2 and TRBJ2-5; TRBD2 agrees at 8 bases. J was trimmed by 1 base and V by 4 bases; bases with no gene match: 2. Germline lookup yields CDR1 SGHTA and CDR2 FQGNSA. The CDR3 length is 14 residues. DNA for the CDR3: TGTGCCAGCAGCTCCCTAGCGGGCCAAGAGACCCAGTACTTC. Its protein product is CASSSLAGQETQYF.

The chain couples TRBV11-2 to TRBJ2-5; D uncertain. Trimming removed 1 base from V and 5 bases from J, with 5 bases in between. This CDR3 region has 12 residues. Germline V lookup: CDR1 SGHAT, CDR2 FQNNGV. CDR3 in amino acids: CASSLVLETQYF. The CDR3 DNA is TGTGCCAGCAGCTTAGTTTTGGAGACCCAGTACTTC.

The V and J genes are TRBV30 and TRBJ1-1; TRBD1 might be the D (6 bases). This CDR3 is built from 13 residues. CDR1 and CDR2 from the germline V gene are GTSNPN and SVGIG (reference sequence). The CDR3 is CAIKAGGWTEAFF. In DNA form, the CDR3 reads TGTGCTATCAAGGCTGGGGGCTGGACTGAAGCTTTCTTT.

This clone was seen a handful of times. This chain links TRBV7-9 with TRBJ2-3, with D possibly TRBD2 on 6 matching bases. Germline values: CDR1 SEHNR, CDR2 FQNEAQ (reference sequence). The CDR3 is made up of 15 amino acids. Trimming stripped 1 base from V and 0 bases from J, with 8 bases between. CDR3 nucleotides: TGTGCCAGCAGCTTAGGACTAGGGAGCACAGATACGCAGTATTTT. This codes for CASSLGLGSTDTQYF.

The rearrangement links TRBV30 to TRBJ2-1, with D perhaps matching TRBD2 (6 bases). Trimming took 3 bases from V and 2 from J, leaving 17 bases between them. Germline CDR1 is GTSNPN and CDR2 is SVGIG (reference sequence). The CDR3 has 16 residues. The CDR3: CAWSPGTSRTYNEQFF. The DNA for the CDR3 is TGTGCCTGGAGCCCCGGGACTTCTAGAACCTACAATGAGCAGTTCTTC.

The CDR3: CASSFTGGYTGELFF. CDR3 bases: TGTGCCAGCAGCTTTACAGGGGGTTACACCGGGGAGCTGTTTTTT. The gene calls are TRBV5-6 and TRBJ2-2; TRBD1 matches at 8 bases. CDR1 SGHDT and CDR2 YYEEEE come from the germline V gene. The ends lost 2 bases at V and 3 bases at J; junction bases unmatched: 3. This CDR3 has 15 amino acids.

As to this clone: The same CDR3 is also encoded by other DNA sequences in this sample. The gene calls are TRBV18 and TRBJ2-2, with D uncertain. CDR1 and CDR2 from the germline V gene are KGHSH and LQKENI. The CDR3 is 12 amino acids. Trimming cost V 2 bases and J 6 bases, with 4 bases left between them. The CDR3 region has the DNA TGTGCCAGCTCACCAACGTCCGGGGAGCTGTTTTTT. It specifies CASSPTSGELFF. The full variable domain, in which reference TRBV18 and TRBJ2-2 provide the parts outside the CDR3, is NAGVMQNPRHLVRRRGQEARLRCSPMKGHSHVYWYRQLPEEGLKFMVYLQKENIIDESGMPKERFSAEFPKEGPSILRIQQVVRGDSAAYFCASSPTSGELFFGEGSRLTVL.

This rearrangement joins TRBV9 to TRBJ2-2; 15 bases are a match to TRBD2. This CDR3 is built from 17 residues. V lost 3 bases and J lost 4; bases outside the gene matches: 4. Germline assignment: CDR1 SGDLS and CDR2 YYNGEE. CDR3 nucleotides: TGTGCCAGCAGCGGGACTAGCGGGGGGGCCCCCACCGGGGAGCTGTTTTTT. As protein: CASSGTSGGAPTGELFF.

The V gene is TRBV30, the J gene TRBJ2-2; D not resolved. V was pared by 5 bases and J by 1 base, with 11 bases between. Germline CDR1 reads GTSNPN; CDR2 reads SVGIG (reference sequence). This CDR3 comprises 14 residues. The CDR3 region has the DNA TGTGCCTGGCTACGCTTGAGGAACACCGGGGAGCTGTTTTTT. This encodes CAWLRLRNTGELFF. Using reference TRBV30 and TRBJ2-2 for the parts outside the CDR3, the full variable domain is SQTIHQWPATLVQPVGSPLSLECTVEGTSNPNLYWYRQAAGRGLQLLFYSVGIGQISSEVPQNLSASRPQDRQFILSSKKLLLSDSGFYLCAWLRLRNTGELFFGEGSRLTVL.

The rearrangement joins TRBV10-3 to TRBJ2-2; maybe TRBD2 (5 bases). Per germline, CDR1 ENHRY and CDR2 SYGVKD. The CDR3 covers 17 residues. V lost 0 bases and J lost 6, with 17 bases in between. This CDR3 is CAISESVGLAVAGELFF. The CDR3 DNA follows: TGTGCCATCAGTGAGTCGGTCGGTCTAGCCGTCGCCGGGGAGCTGTTTTTT.

The chain is built from TRBV29-1 and TRBJ2-1, with TRBD1 matching over 10 bases. V lost 3 bases and J lost 4; bases outside the gene matches: 3. The CDR3 sequence is 14 residues long. Germline CDR1 and CDR2: SQVTM and ANQGSEA. In DNA form, the CDR3 reads TGCAGCGTTGAGGTGGGACAGGGGTACAATGAGCAGTTCTTC. Translating gives CSVEVGQGYNEQFF.

Only one count was recorded for this clone. The J gene is TRBJ1-6, the V gene TRBV5-5; tentatively, D is TRBD1 (6 bases). The CDR3 runs 15 residues. V lost 4 bases, J lost 6 bases, and 14 bases lay in between. The V gene's germline CDR1 is SGHKS and CDR2 YYEKEE (reference sequence). CDR3 residues: CASSPSGGSNSPLHF. The CDR3 region has the DNA TGTGCCAGCAGCCCGTCGGGGGGCTCTAATTCACCCCTCCACTTT.

The chain combines TRBV19 with TRBJ2-5, with TRBD2 identical over 11 bases. CDR1 and CDR2 (germline): LNHDA, SQIVND (reference sequence). There are 16 residues in the CDR3. With 3 bases clipped from V and 5 bases from J, the junction kept 8 bases outside the gene matches. The CDR3: CASSISGRAVGETQYF. DNA of the CDR3: TGTGCCAGTAGTATTAGCGGGAGGGCCGTCGGGGAGACCCAGTACTTC.

The chain recombines TRBV7-9 with TRBJ2-1, with 8 bases identical to TRBD2. Trimming at V came to 2 bases and at J to 7 bases, leaving 10 bases not matched to a gene. Germline CDR1 is SEHNR and CDR2 is FQNEAQ (reference sequence). CDR3 length: 16 amino acids. CDR3 sequence (DNA): TGTGCCAGCAGCTTAAGGTTTAGCGGGGATGGTAATGAGCAGTTCTTC. Translated, it gives CASSLRFSGDGNEQFF. Full variable domain (missing parts from reference TRBV7-9 and TRBJ2-1): DTGVSQNPRHKITKRGQNVTFRCDPISEHNRLYWYRQTLGQGPEFLTYFQNEAQLEKSRLLSDRFSAERPKGSFSTLEIQRTEQGDSAMYLCASSLRFSGDGNEQFFGPGTRLTVL.

V is TRBV28 and J is TRBJ1-1; D is uncertain. V shed 1 base and J shed 1 base, with 7 bases lying between them. Germline CDR1 is MDHEN and CDR2 is SYDVKM. The CDR3 sequence is 14 residues long. DNA of the CDR3: TGTGCCAGCAGTTTATATACAGAGAACACTGAAGCTTTCTTT. This sequence encodes CASSLYTENTEAFF. The variable domain in full, with the rest retrieved from reference TRBV28 and TRBJ1-1, is DVKVTQSSRYLVKRTGEKVFLECVQDMDHENMFWYRQDPGLGLRLIYFSYDVKMKEKGDIPEGYSVSREKKERFSLILESASTNQTSMYLCASSLYTENTEAFFGQGTRLTVV.

This chain links TRBV11-2 with TRBJ2-7; no clear D. This CDR3 comprises 15 residues. Germline CDR1 reads SGHAT; CDR2 reads FQNNGV. Between the trimmed V and J ends, which lost 3 bases and 4 bases, there was a span of 16 bases. Here the CDR3 DNA reads TGTGCCAGCAGCTTTGGTAGGCAGACCCCTTACGAGCAGTACTTC. Translated, it gives CASSFGRQTPYEQYF.

This chain joins TRBV5-1 and TRBJ2-1; 10 bases line up with TRBD1. Germline CDR1 SGHRS, CDR2 YFSETQ. V trimming: 4 bases; J trimming: 7 bases; junction bases outside the gene matches: 2. This CDR3 comprises 13 residues. CDR3: CASSGGQGNEQFF. CDR3 nucleotides: TGCGCCAGCAGCGGGGGACAGGGGAATGAGCAGTTCTTC.

The chain carries TRBV5-6 and TRBJ2-5, with TRBD1 matching 10 bases. Germline V gives CDR1 SGHDT, CDR2 YYEEEE. V shed 4 bases, J shed 4 bases, and the junction held 7 bases outside the gene matches. The CDR3 loop spans 15 amino acids. CDR3 DNA: TGTGCCAGCAGCCCGCGGACAGGGGGTTTAGAGACCCAGTACTTC. The encoded protein is CASSPRTGGLETQYF.

The V call is TRBV5-1, the J call TRBJ1-2; no definite D call. Germline values: CDR1 SGHRS, CDR2 YFSETQ. The CDR3 has 13 residues. V was shortened by 4 bases and J by 2 bases, with 9 bases between the two germline ends. This CDR3 reads CASSVNGNYGYTF. The CDR3 DNA reads as TGCGCCAGCAGCGTTAACGGAAACTATGGCTACACCTTC.

This chain connects TRBV6-6 to TRBJ1-1; tentative D call: TRBD1 (6 bases). Germline V lookup: CDR1 MNHNY, CDR2 SVGAGI (reference sequence). Trimming stripped 5 bases from V and 5 bases from J, with 12 bases between. This CDR3 comprises 13 residues. CDR3 in DNA: TGTGCCAGCAGTAGGGGGATGGGGACTGAAGCTTTCTTT. Translating it yields CASSRGMGTEAFF.

V is TRBV5-1 and J is TRBJ1-2, with no clear D. Germline CDR1 is SGHRS and CDR2 is YFSETQ. The CDR3 runs 14 residues. The V end was cut by 0 bases, the J end by 8 bases, with 14 bases between. The CDR3 DNA follows: TGCGCCAGCAGCTTGGCCGGCGCAGAGAGAGGCTACACCTTC. Protein: CASSLAGAERGYTF. The full variable domain, its missing parts supplied by reference TRBV5-1 and TRBJ1-2, is KAGVTQTPRYLIKTRGQQVTLSCSPISGHRSVSWYQQTPGQGLQFLFEYFSETQRNKGNFPGRFSGRQFSNSRSEMNVSTLELGDSALYLCASSLAGAERGYTFGSGTRLTVV.

The chain uses TRBV18 and TRBJ2-5; possibly TRBD2 for D (6 bases). The CDR3 extends over 15 amino acids. The V end was cut by 1 base, the J end by 4 bases, with 13 bases between. The germline CDR1 and CDR2 sequences are KGHSH and LQKENI. CDR3 sequence (DNA): TGTGCCAGCTCACCACTTTCCGGGAGTGTAGAGACCCAGTACTTC. Translating it yields CASSPLSGSVETQYF.

This CDR3 reads CASRSQITNEKLFF. The CDR3 nucleotides read TGTGCCAGTAGGTCTCAGATAACTAATGAAAAACTGTTTTTT. The chain is built from TRBV19 and TRBJ1-4; D unclear. Germline-derived CDR1 and CDR2 are LNHDA and SQIVND (reference sequence). The CDR3 covers 14 residues. V lost 6 bases, J lost 1 base, and 9 bases lay in between.